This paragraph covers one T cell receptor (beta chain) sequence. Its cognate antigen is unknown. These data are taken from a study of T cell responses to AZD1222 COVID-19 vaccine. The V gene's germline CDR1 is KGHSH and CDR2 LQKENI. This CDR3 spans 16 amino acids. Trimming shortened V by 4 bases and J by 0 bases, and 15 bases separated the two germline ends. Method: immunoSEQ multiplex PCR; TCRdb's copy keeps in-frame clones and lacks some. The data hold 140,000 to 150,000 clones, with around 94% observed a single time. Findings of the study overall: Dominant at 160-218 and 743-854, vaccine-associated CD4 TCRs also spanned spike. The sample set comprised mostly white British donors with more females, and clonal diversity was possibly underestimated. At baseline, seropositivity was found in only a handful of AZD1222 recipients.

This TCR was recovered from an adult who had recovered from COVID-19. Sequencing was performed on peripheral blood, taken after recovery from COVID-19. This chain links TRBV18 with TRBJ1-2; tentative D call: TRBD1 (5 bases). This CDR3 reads CASSLRGGSANYGYTF. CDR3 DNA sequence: TGTGCCAGCTCACTCCGGGGCGGGTCTGCTAACTATGGCTACACCTTC.